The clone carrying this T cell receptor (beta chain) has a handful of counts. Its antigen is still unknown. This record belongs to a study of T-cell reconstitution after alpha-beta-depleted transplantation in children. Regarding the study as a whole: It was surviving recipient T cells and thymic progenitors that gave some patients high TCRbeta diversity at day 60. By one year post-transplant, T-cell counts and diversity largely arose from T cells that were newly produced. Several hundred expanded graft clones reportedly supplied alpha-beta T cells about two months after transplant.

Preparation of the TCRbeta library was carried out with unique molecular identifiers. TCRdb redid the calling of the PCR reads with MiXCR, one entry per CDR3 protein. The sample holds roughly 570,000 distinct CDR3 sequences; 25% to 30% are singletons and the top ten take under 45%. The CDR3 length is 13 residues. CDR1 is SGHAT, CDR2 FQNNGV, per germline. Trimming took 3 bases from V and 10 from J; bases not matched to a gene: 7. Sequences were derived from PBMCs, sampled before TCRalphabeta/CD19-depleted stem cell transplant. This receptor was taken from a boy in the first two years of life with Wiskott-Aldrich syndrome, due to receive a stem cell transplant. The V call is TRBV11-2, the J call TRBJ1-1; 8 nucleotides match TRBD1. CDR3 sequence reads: CASSLTGVAVAFF. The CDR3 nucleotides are TGTGCCAGCAGCTTGACAGGGGTCGCGGTAGCTTTCTTT.